The 22 T cell receptor beta chains listed next were all sequenced from one sample in a study of blood T cell repertoires in COVID-19. This table comes from immunoSEQ multiplex PCR, and its TCRdb copy is limited to in-frame clones, with some not included. In the table there are roughly 400,000 clones, 85% to 90% of which are singletons. The material sequenced was PBMCs or T cells enriched from blood (not recorded which). All receptors come from a man aged 25-40 years who had recovered from COVID-19.

The chain has TRBV30 and TRBJ1-2, with TRBD1 matching 9 bases. Germline loops: CDR1 GTSNPN, CDR2 SVGIG (reference sequence). The CDR3 loop spans 13 amino acids. J was trimmed by 5 bases and V by 3 bases; bases with no gene match: 4. DNA of the CDR3: TGTGCCTGGAGGCCGGGACAGGGATATGGCTACACCTTC. Its translation is CAWRPGQGYGYTF.

The chain combines TRBV21-1 with TRBJ2-1; the table's D call, TRBD2, was not checked against the DNA. TRBV21-1 is assigned pseudogene status. This CDR3 spans 14 amino acids. Written as DNA, the CDR3 is TGTGCCAGCAGCTCCAACCCACTAGCAGAGGAGCAGTTCTTC. Translation: CASSSNPLAEEQFF.

The rearrangement uses TRBV30 and TRBJ2-7, with 7 positions matching TRBD2. The CDR3 has 18 residues. The V gene's germline CDR1 is GTSNPN and CDR2 SVGIG (reference sequence). The trim removed 1 base at V and 5 bases at J, leaving 20 bases unmatched. Here the CDR3 DNA reads TGTGCCTGGAGTGCTTACCAAGGACCTAGCGGACTGTATGACGAGCAGTACTTC. It translates to CAWSAYQGPSGLYDEQYF. The full variable domain, rest sourced from reference TRBV30 and TRBJ2-7, is SQTIHQWPATLVQPVGSPLSLECTVEGTSNPNLYWYRQAAGRGLQLLFYSVGIGQISSEVPQNLSASRPQDRQFILSSKKLLLSDSGFYLCAWSAYQGPSGLYDEQYFGPGTRLTVT.

This clone was detected many times. The chain combines TRBV10-3 with TRBJ2-2, with 8 positions matching TRBD2. Looked up from germline, CDR1 is ENHRY and CDR2 is SYGVKD. The CDR3 consists of 17 residues. Trimming cost V 2 bases and J 0 bases; bases outside gene matches: 5. For the CDR3, the DNA is TGTGCCATCAGTGAGAAAACTAGCGGAACGAACACCGGGGAGCTGTTTTTT. Translation: CAISEKTSGTNTGELFF.

The genes are TRBV28 and TRBJ1-4; 7 positions agree with TRBD1. Losses at the gene ends were 7 bases for V and 6 bases for J; bases not matched to a gene: 5. Germline V gene lookup returns CDR1 MDHEN and CDR2 SYDVKM. The length of the CDR3 is 13 residues. Written as DNA, the CDR3 is TGTGCCAGCAACACGGGACAGTATGAAAAACTGTTTTTT. Its translation: CASNTGQYEKLFF.

The V and J genes are TRBV5-5 and TRBJ2-7; 8 bases match TRBD1. With V trimmed by 4 bases and J by 2 bases, 5 bases remained unmatched. Germline V gene data show CDR1 as SGHKS and CDR2 as YYEKEE (reference sequence). The CDR3 consists of 14 residues. The DNA of the CDR3 is TGTGCCAGCAGCCTCGGACAGGGAGCCTACGAGCAGTACTTC. Translation gives CASSLGQGAYEQYF.

Notes on this clone: The sample has other DNA sequences that encode this CDR3 too. The J gene is TRBJ1-1, the V gene TRBV6-5; D is undetermined. Trimming left V 3 bases short and J 7 bases short, with 6 bases between. This CDR3 is built from 11 residues. The germline V gene has CDR1 MNHEY and CDR2 SVGAGI. CDR3 region: CASSYSGEAFF. CDR3 DNA: TGTGCCAGCAGTTATTCAGGTGAAGCTTTCTTT.

This clone was detected a few times. The V call is TRBV7-9, the J call TRBJ2-7, with 7 bases aligning to TRBD1. CDR3 length: 13 residues. V was clipped by 5 bases and J by 3 bases; unmatched bases: 4. Per germline, CDR1 SEHNR and CDR2 FQNEAQ (reference sequence). The CDR3 DNA is TGTGCCAGCAGCCCACGACAGGGCTACGAGCAGTACTTC. This encodes CASSPRQGYEQYF.

This chain joins TRBV24-1 and TRBJ2-1, with D perhaps TRBD2 (6 bases). The CDR3 totals 14 residues. V shed 4 bases and J shed 2 bases, with 8 bases lying between them. CDR1 KGHDR and CDR2 SFDVKD come from the germline V gene. The CDR3 protein is CATSEEGPYNEQFF. CDR3 bases: TGTGCCACCAGTGAGGAGGGACCCTACAATGAGCAGTTCTTC.

The genes are TRBV2 and TRBJ1-2, with unresolved D. The CDR3 runs to 12 residues. Between the trimmed V and J ends, which lost 7 bases and 8 bases, there was a span of 14 bases. Looked up from germline, CDR1 is SNHLY and CDR2 is FYNNEI. The CDR3 protein is CASTSEGRGYTF. Here the CDR3 DNA reads TGTGCCAGCACCTCTGAGGGAAGAGGCTACACCTTC.

The chain employs TRBV10-3 and TRBJ1-6; D perhaps matches TRBD1 (6 bases). CDR1 ENHRY and CDR2 SYGVKD come from the germline V gene. Trimming removed 6 bases from V and 10 bases from J, with 16 bases in between. This CDR3 has 14 residues. CDR3 loop: CAIRSEARGSPLHF. CDR3 bases: TGTGCCATCAGGAGTGAGGCGAGGGGGTCACCCCTCCACTTT.

The chain is built from TRBV12-5 and TRBJ2-7, with D possibly being TRBD1 (5 bases). The CDR3 length is 13 residues. Germline values: CDR1 LGHNT, CDR2 FRNRAP. V was pared by 6 bases and J by 1 base, with 10 bases between. Here the CDR3 reads CASGKGVSYEQYF. The DNA of the CDR3 is TGTGCTAGTGGAAAAGGGGTATCCTACGAGCAGTACTTC.

The rearrangement uses TRBV9 and TRBJ1-1, with a possible D match to TRBD1 (6 bases). This CDR3 spans 15 amino acids. CDR1 and CDR2 (germline): SGDLS, YYNGEE. The ends were cut back, 3 bases at V and 7 bases at J, with 19 bases in the middle. CDR3 amino acids: CASSAQPGQGFEAFF. CDR3 in DNA: TGTGCCAGCAGCGCCCAACCGGGACAAGGTTTTGAAGCTTTCTTT.

This clone was counted a few times. This chain connects TRBV10-3 to TRBJ1-2; a possible D gene is TRBD1 (5 bases). The CDR3 loop spans 15 amino acids. V was cut by 2 bases and J by 5 bases, with 15 bases left in between. The germline gives CDR1 ENHRY, CDR2 SYGVKD. CDR3 bases: TGTGCCATCAGTGAGAGTGGGCAGGGTCGGTATGGCTACACCTTC. This codes for CAISESGQGRYGYTF.

DNA of the CDR3: TGTGCCAGCAGCTTGGGTGGGACAGTGACTAGCGGAGCCTACGAGCAGTACTTC. Its protein product is CASSLGGTVTSGAYEQYF. The chain is built from TRBV5-4 and TRBJ2-7; TRBD2 matches at 9 bases. The V segment lost 0 bases and the J segment 2 bases; nucleotides outside the gene matches: 12. Per germline, CDR1 SGHNT and CDR2 YYREEE (reference sequence). CDR3 length: 18 amino acids.

This chain connects TRBV24-1 to TRBJ2-1; 7 bases map to TRBD1. Trimming took 8 bases from V and 0 from J; bases not matched to a gene: 3. This CDR3 spans 14 amino acids. The germline CDR1 and CDR2 sequences are KGHDR and SFDVKD. CDR3 sequence: CATTDRDSYNEQFF. The CDR3 DNA sequence: TGTGCCACCACCGACAGGGACTCCTACAATGAGCAGTTCTTC.

The chain has TRBV2 and TRBJ1-6; 7 bases agree with TRBD1. J lost 11 bases, V lost 0 bases, and 13 bases had no gene match. The CDR3 contains 17 residues. Germline lookup yields CDR1 SNHLY and CDR2 FYNNEI. As DNA, the CDR3 is TGTGCCAGCAGTGAAGCGAGACCGGGACAGTCTTTAGCACCCCTCCACTTT. Protein sequence: CASSEARPGQSLAPLHF.

The V gene is TRBV12-5, the J gene TRBJ2-2; a weak D match, TRBD2 (6 bases). Per germline, CDR1 LGHNT and CDR2 FRNRAP. The CDR3 has 15 residues. The V gene lost 0 bases and the J gene lost 2 bases, with 7 bases spanning the gap. The CDR3 bases are TGTGCTAGTGGTTTGGTTAGCGGAAACACCGGGGAGCTGTTTTTT. It translates to CASGLVSGNTGELFF.

The rearrangement joins TRBV19 to TRBJ1-4, with TRBD1 matching over 9 bases. The V gene end was trimmed by 5 bases and the J gene end by 6 bases; junction bases not matched to a gene: 7. Germline loops: CDR1 LNHDA, CDR2 SQIVND (reference sequence). The CDR3 runs 15 residues. In DNA, the CDR3 is TGTGCCAGTAGTTCCATAGGGACAGGGTATGAAAAACTGTTTTTT. It yields the protein CASSSIGTGYEKLFF. Drawing the rest from reference TRBV19 and TRBJ1-4, the complete variable domain is DGGITQSPKYLFRKEGQNVTLSCEQNLNHDAMYWYRQDPGQGLRLIYYSQIVNDFQKGDIAEGYSVSREKKESFPLTVTSAQKNPTAFYLCASSSIGTGYEKLFFGSGTQLSVL.

The V and J genes are TRBV7-2 and TRBJ1-1, with 9 nucleotides matching TRBD1. This CDR3 is built from 13 residues. Trimming cost V 5 bases and J 6 bases; bases outside gene matches: 4. Looked up from germline, CDR1 is SGHTA and CDR2 is FQGNSA. The CDR3 sequence is CASSRDRVAEAFF. As DNA, the CDR3 is TGTGCCAGCAGCCGGGACAGGGTCGCTGAAGCTTTCTTT.

This clone was picked up a small number of times. This chain links TRBV4-1 with TRBJ2-7; 11 bases are a match to TRBD2. The V gene end was trimmed by 0 bases and the J gene end by 7 bases; junction bases not matched to a gene: 8. Germline CDR1 is MGHRA and CDR2 is YSYEKL. There are 16 residues in the CDR3. The CDR3 loop is CASSQDKLAGAREQYF. DNA of the CDR3: TGCGCCAGCAGCCAAGACAAACTAGCGGGAGCCCGGGAGCAGTACTTC.

This sequence joins TRBV18 and TRBJ2-4; 8 bases are a match to TRBD1. Per germline, CDR1 KGHSH and CDR2 LQKENI. The ends lost 2 bases at V and 10 bases at J; junction bases unmatched: 10. There are 15 residues in the CDR3. The CDR3 bases are TGTGCCAGCTCACCAGGGGGACAGGATGGACTTATTCAGTACTTC. It yields the protein CASSPGGQDGLIQYF.